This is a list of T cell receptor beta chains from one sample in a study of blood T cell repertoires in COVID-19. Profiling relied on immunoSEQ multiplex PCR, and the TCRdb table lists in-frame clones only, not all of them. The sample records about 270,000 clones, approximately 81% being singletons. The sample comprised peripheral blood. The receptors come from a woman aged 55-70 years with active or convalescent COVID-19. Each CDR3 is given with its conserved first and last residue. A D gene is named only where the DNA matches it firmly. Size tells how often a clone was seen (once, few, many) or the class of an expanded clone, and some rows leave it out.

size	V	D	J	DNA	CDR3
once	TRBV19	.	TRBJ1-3	TGTGCCAGTAGTACCCAGGGAACCTATGACCCCTCTGGAAACACCATATATTTT	CASSTQGTYDPSGNTIYF
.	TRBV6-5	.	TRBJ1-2	TGTGCCAGCAGTTACATAGGGGGATTGGATGGCTACACCTTC	CASSYIGGLDGYTF
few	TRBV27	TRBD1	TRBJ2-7	TGTGCCAGCAGTTTAGGGGACAGGGGGTACGAGCAGTACTTC	CASSLGDRGYEQYF
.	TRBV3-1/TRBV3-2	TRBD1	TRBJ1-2	TGTGCCAGCAGCCTCCTAAACCGACAGGGAAGCTACACCTTC	CASSLLNRQGSYTF
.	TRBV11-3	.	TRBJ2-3	TGTGCCAGCCGAGATAGGGGTTCGCAGTATTTT	CASRDRGSQYF
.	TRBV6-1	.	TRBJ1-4	TGTGCCAGCAGTGAAATGCACGGAGTGTGGGAAAAACTGTTTTTT	CASSEMHGVWEKLFF
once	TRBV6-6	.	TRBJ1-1	TGTGCCAGCAGTCTCTGGACAGACCCGATACCTCCTTCGAACACTGAAGCTTTCTTT	CASSLWTDPIPPSNTEAFF
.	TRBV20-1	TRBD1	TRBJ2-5	TGCAGTGCTAGTTCACAGGGGGCACTCGAGACCCAGTACTTC	CSASSQGALETQYF
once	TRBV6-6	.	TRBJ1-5	TGTGCCAGCAGTTACCCCGAATCAGTGCACAATCAGCCCCAGCATTTT	CASSYPESVHNQPQHF
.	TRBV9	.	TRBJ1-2	TGTGCCAGCAGCGTAGCTACAGGGAGGGATGGCTACACCTTC	CASSVATGRDGYTF
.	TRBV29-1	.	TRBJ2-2	TGCAGCGTTCGACCCGGGAGTGCCGGGGAGCTGTTTTTT	CSVRPGSAGELFF
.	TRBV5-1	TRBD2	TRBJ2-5	TGCGCCAGCAGCCCTAGCGGGGGGGCGAAGACCCAGTACTTC	CASSPSGGAKTQYF
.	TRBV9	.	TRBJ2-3	TGTGCCAGCAGCGTCCGGGACTCCCGCACAGATACGCAGTATTTT	CASSVRDSRTDTQYF
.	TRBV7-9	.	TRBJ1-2	TGTGCCAGCAGACCCCTCAGGGTCGACTATGGCTACACCTTC	CASRPLRVDYGYTF
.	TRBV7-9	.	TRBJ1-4	TGTGCCAGCAGCTTAGAAAGACAGATGAATGAAAAACTGTTTTTT	CASSLERQMNEKLFF
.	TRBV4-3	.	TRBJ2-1	TGCGCCAGCAGCCAAGAACCCGGGAAGAACTACAATGAGCAGTTCTTC	CASSQEPGKNYNEQFF
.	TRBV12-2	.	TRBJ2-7	TGTGCAAGTCGCTTAGCTCGGGAGGGGCCCCCCCTTCGACACGAGCAGTACTTC	CASRLAREGPPLRHEQYF
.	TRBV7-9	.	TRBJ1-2	TGTGCCAGCAGTTCCCAGGTTGGGGGCATTAACTATGGCTACACCTTC	CASSSQVGGINYGYTF
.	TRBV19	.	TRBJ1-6	TGTGCCAGTAGTACTTCAGCCGGGGGGGGGATCTATAATTCACCCCTCCACTTT	CASSTSAGGGIYNSPLHF
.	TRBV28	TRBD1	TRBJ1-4	TGTGCCAGCAGTTTGCAGGGGCAGGGGGATGAAAAACTGTTTTTT	CASSLQGQGDEKLFF
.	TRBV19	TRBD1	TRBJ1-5	TGTGCCAGTAGTATAGATCGGGACAGTTATCAGCCCCAGCATTTT	CASSIDRDSYQPQHF
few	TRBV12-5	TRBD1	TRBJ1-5	TGTGCTAGTGGTTCCTCAAGAGGACAGGTGATGACTAGCAATCAGCCCCAGCATTTT	CASGSSRGQVMTSNQPQHF
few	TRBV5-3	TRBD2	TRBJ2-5	TGTGCCAGAAGCTCACTTAAGCGGGGGCTCCAAGAGACCCAGTACTTC	CARSSLKRGLQETQYF
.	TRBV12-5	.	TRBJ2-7	TGTGCTAGTGGGGGGGCGTACGAGCAGTACTTC	CASGGAYEQYF
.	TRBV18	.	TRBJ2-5	TGTGCCAGCTCACCTTTGACAGGGAGGACCGCTAAAGAGACCCAGTACTTC	CASSPLTGRTAKETQYF
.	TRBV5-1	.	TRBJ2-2	TGCGCCAGCAGCTTTCAGGACACCGGGGAGCTGTTTTTT	CASSFQDTGELFF
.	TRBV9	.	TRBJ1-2	TGTGCCAGCAGCGCGTTGGGAGCGGCTAACTATGGCTACACCTTC	CASSALGAANYGYTF
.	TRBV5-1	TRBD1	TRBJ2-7	TGCGCCAGCAGCGCTCGACAGGGTGATTACGAGCAGTACTTC	CASSARQGDYEQYF
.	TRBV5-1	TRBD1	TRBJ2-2	TGCGCCAGCAGCTTGCTGGACAGGGCGAACACCGGGGAGCTGTTTTTT	CASSLLDRANTGELFF
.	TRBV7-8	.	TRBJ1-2	TGTGCCAGCAGCTTAGCTCTAGACAGAAGCTACACCTTC	CASSLALDRSYTF
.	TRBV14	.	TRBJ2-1	TGTGCCAGCAGCTTAAAGAGGGGGATCTTC	CASSLKRGIF
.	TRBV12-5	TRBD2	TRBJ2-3	TGTGCTAGTGCCTGGGCGGGGGGGCCAACAGATACGCAGTATTTT	CASAWAGGPTDTQYF
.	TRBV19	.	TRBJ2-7	TGTGCCAGTAGTATGTCAGGATCCTACGAGCAGTACTTC	CASSMSGSYEQYF
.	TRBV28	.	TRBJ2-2	TGTGCCAGTGGGAGGAGATTAACCACCGGGGAGCTGTTTTTT	CASGRRLTTGELFF
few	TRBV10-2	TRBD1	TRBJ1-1	TGCGCCAGCAGTGAGTCCTCTAGGGACAGGGGCCCGACTTTCTTT	CASSESSRDRGPTFF
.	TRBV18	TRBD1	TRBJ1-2	TGTGCCAGCTCACCCAATGGACAGGGAGGCTACACCTTC	CASSPNGQGGYTF
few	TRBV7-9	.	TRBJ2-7	TGTGCCACCCAACTGGCGGGTGCGAACGAGCAGTACTTC	CATQLAGANEQYF
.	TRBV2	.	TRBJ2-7	TGTGCCAGCAACAGACAGGCGTACGAGCAGTACTTC	CASNRQAYEQYF
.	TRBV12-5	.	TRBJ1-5	TGTGCTAGTGGCCCATCCCAGGGAATGGGTGATCAGCCCCAGCATTTT	CASGPSQGMGDQPQHF
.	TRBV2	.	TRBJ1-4	TGTGCCAGCAGCCTTAATGAAAAACTGTTTTTT	CASSLNEKLFF
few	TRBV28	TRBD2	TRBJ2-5	TGTGCCAGCAGTCCCAACACGGGGGGCCAAGAGACCCAGTACTTC	CASSPNTGGQETQYF
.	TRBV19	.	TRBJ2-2	TGTGCCAGTACCCTACCCGCCGGGGAGCTGTTTTTT	CASTLPAGELFF
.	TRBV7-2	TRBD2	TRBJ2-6	TGTGCCAGCAGCTTAATAGCGGGGTCTGGGGCCAACGTCCTGACTTTC	CASSLIAGSGANVLTF
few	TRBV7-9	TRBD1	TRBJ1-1	TGTGCCAGCAGCTTAGCGACAGGGAACGTTGAAGCTTTCTTT	CASSLATGNVEAFF
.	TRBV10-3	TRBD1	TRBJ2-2	TGTGCCATCAGCTCCTCCGGGACAGGGCGAACCGGGGAGCTGTTTTTT	CAISSSGTGRTGELFF
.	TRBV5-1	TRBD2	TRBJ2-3	TGCGCCAGCAGCTTAATAAAAGGCGGGGGGGCCGAAGATACGCAGTATTTT	CASSLIKGGGAEDTQYF
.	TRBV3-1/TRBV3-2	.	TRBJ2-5	TGTGCCAGCAGCCAAGGCCGGGGTCAAGAGACCCAGTACTTC	CASSQGRGQETQYF
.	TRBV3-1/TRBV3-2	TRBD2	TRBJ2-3	TGTGCCAGCAGCGGACTAGCGGGGGAGGGCACAGATACGCAGTATTTT	CASSGLAGEGTDTQYF
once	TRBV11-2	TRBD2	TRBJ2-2	TGTGCCAGCAGACTCCTAGCGGGGGGGCACACCGGGGAGCTGTTTTTT	CASRLLAGGHTGELFF
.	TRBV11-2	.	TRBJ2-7	TGTGCCAGCAGCTTAGGGGGGGGCAGGGCAAGCTACGAGCAGTACTTC	CASSLGGGRASYEQYF
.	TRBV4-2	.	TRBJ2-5	TGTGCCAGCAGCCAAAGCCCCGAAGAGACCCAGTACTTC	CASSQSPEETQYF
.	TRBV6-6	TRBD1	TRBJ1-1	TGTGCCAGCACCCAGGGGGCAGATGGGGCAGGATTAACTTTCTTT	CASTQGADGAGLTFF
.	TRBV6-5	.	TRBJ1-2	TGTGCCAGCAGTTATTCGGGTACCTCTAACTATGGCTACACCTTC	CASSYSGTSNYGYTF
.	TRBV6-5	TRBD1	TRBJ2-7	TGTGCCAGCAGCTCTTTGGGACAGGGCCTCAACGAGCAGTACTTC	CASSSLGQGLNEQYF
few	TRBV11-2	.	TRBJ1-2	TGTGCCAGCAGCCTCCGTACTAGGGCCGAGGGACTTGGCTACACCTTC	CASSLRTRAEGLGYTF
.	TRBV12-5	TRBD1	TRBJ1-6	TGTGCTAGTGGTTTGGTTCTGGGACAGGGGGTGGGTTCACCCCTCCACTTT	CASGLVLGQGVGSPLHF
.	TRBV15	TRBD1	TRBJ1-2	TGTGCCACCAGCAGAGGAGGGACAGGGGAGGGCTACACCTTC	CATSRGGTGEGYTF